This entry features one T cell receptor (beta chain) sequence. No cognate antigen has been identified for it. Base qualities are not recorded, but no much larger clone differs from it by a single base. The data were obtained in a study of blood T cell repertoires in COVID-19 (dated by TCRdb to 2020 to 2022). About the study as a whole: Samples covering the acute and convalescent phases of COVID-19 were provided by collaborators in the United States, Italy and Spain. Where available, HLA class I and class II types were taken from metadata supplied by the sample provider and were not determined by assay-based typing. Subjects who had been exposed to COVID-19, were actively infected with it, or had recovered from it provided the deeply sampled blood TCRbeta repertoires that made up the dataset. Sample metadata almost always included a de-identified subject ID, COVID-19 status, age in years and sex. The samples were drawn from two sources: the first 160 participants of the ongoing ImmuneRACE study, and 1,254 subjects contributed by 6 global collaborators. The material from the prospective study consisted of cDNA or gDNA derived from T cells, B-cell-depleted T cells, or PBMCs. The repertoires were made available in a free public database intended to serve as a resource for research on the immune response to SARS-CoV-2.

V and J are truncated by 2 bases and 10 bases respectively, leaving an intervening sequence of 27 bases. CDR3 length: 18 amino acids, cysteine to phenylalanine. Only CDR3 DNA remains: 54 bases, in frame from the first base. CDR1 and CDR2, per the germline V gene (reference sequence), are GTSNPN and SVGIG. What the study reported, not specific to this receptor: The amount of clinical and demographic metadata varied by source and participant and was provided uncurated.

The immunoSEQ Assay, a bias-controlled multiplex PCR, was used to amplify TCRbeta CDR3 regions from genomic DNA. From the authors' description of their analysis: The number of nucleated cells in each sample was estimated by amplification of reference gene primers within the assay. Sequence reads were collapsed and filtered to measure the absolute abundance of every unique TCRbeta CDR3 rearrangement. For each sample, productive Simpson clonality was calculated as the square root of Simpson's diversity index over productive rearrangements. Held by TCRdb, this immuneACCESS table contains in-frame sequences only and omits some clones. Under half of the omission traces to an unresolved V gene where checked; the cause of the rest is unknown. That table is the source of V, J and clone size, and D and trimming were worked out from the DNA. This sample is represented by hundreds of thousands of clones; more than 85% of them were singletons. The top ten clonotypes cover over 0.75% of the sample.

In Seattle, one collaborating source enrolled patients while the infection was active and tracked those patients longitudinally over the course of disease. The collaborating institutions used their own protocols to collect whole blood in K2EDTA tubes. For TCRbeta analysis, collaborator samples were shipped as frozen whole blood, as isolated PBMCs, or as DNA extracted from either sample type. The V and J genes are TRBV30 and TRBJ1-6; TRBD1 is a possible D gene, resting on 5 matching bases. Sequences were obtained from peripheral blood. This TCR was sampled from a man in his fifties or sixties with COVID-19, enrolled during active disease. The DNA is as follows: TGTGCCTGGAGTACCTTAGGGACGGGAGGGTCTATCAGATCACCCCTCCACTTT. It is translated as CAWSTLGTGGSIRSPLHF.